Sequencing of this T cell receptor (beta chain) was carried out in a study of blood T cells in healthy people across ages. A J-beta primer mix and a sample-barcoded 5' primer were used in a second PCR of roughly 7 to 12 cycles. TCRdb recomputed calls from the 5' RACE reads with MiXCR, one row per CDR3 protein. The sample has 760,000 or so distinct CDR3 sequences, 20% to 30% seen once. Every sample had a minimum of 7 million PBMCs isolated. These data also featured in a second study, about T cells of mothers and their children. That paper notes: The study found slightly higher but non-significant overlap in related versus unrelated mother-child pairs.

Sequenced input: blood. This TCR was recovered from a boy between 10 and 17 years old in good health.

The CDR3 spells CAIRQGVSSYEQYF. CDR3 DNA: TGTGCCATCAGGCAGGGGGTGAGCTCCTACGAGCAGTACTTC. This chain links TRBV10-3 with TRBJ2-5, with 7 nucleotides matching TRBD1. Judging by the DNA end, TRBJ2-7 fits better; the J call may be wrong. Germline values: CDR1 ENHRY, CDR2 SYGVKD. The CDR3 is made up of 14 amino acids.